This TCR beta chain was retrieved from a study of control samples from healthy donors and cancer patients. The table came from immunoSEQ multiplex PCR; TCRdb's copy has only in-frame clones and leaves some out. Of 40,000 or so clones listed, approximately 89% are singletons. Germline V lookup: CDR1 SGHKS, CDR2 YYEKEE (reference sequence). The CDR3 runs to 15 residues. The V and J ends lost 0 bases and 3 bases respectively, with 10 bases between them. The clonotype comes from a woman in her 40s with head and neck cancer. The chain employs TRBV5-5 and TRBJ1-5; the D is unclear. The source material was PBMCs. In DNA, the CDR3 is TGTGCCAGCAGCTTGGGGTCGGGGTTCAATCAGCCCCAGCATTTT. Translation: CASSLGSGFNQPQHF.